This TCR beta chain was sequenced during a study of Ad26.COV2.S vaccination and SARS-CoV-2 variants. Study context: Each vaccinee took Ad26.COV2.S intramuscularly, once or twice 56 days apart.

Treatment defined: about 20 received Ad26.COV2.S at low or high dose, single or two shots; about 5 received placebo; per-sample allocation not given. Sampling was done on day 63 after the first vaccine or placebo injection. The germline gives CDR1 SGHRS, CDR2 YFSETQ. Trimming pared 0 bases from V and 8 bases from J, leaving 20 bases between. The CDR3 covers 16 residues. Data came from immunoSEQ multiplex PCR; TCRdb stores just in-frame clones and leaves some out. The sample records hundreds of thousands of clones, around 87% being singletons. The chain employs TRBV5-1 and TRBJ1-2; D is uncertain. The sequence was obtained from a person between 18 and 65 years old who received the Ad26.COV2.S COVID-19 vaccine or a placebo. The sequencing here drew on peripheral blood, taken in a trial of Ad26.COV2.S vaccine versus placebo. CDR3 in amino acids: CASSLAETGPGRGYTF. The CDR3 region has the DNA TGCGCCAGCAGCTTGGCCGAGACGGGTCCGGGTCGGGGCTACACCTTC.